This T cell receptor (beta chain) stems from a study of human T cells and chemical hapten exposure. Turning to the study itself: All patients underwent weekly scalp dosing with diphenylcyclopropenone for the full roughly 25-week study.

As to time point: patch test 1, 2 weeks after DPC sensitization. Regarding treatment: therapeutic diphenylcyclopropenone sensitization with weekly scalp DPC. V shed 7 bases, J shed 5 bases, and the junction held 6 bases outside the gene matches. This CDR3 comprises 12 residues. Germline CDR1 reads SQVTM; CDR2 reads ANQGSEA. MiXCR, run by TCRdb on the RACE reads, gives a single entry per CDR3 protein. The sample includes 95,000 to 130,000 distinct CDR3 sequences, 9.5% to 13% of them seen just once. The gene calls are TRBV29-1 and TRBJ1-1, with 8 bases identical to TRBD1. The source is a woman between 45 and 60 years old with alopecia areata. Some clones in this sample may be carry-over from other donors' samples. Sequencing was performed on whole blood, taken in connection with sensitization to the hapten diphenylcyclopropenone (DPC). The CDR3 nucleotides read TGCAGCGCCCACAGGGGGTCGACTGAAGCTTTCTTT. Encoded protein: CSAHRGSTEAFF.